This T cell receptor (beta chain) comes out of a study of blood T cell repertoires in COVID-19. About the research overall: The United States, Italy and Spain supplied acute and convalescent COVID-19 samples.

TCRdb's copy holds only in-frame clones and misses some; the assay was immunoSEQ multiplex PCR. The table records 180,000 or so clones, about 80% of them present only once. The CDR3 loop spans 14 amino acids. The V gene lost 3 bases and the J gene lost 1 base, with 9 bases spanning the gap. Looked up from germline, CDR1 is SEHNR and CDR2 is FQNEAQ (reference sequence). Participants were aged roughly 18 to 100 years from more than 20 US areas. Researchers sorted participants into cohorts using their self-reported clinical history. Cohort 3 donors were reported recovered after two negative PCRs, clearance, or symptom resolution.

The chain employs TRBV7-9 and TRBJ1-1; D call uncertain. The specimen was PBMCs or T cells enriched from blood (not recorded which). This TCR derives from a man between 45 and 60 years old who had recovered from COVID-19. The CDR3 DNA reads as TGTGCCAGCAGCTTTACTAACGCGAACACTGAAGCTTTCTTT. Translating it yields CASSFTNANTEAFF.